This TCR beta chain was sequenced in a study of control samples from healthy donors and cancer patients (dated by TCRdb to the early 2020s). Trimming at the junction amounts to 4 bases on V and 12 bases on J, and the germline ends lie 14 bases apart. CDR1 MGHDK and CDR2 SYGVNS are derived from the germline V gene. The CDR3 runs 12 residues from the cysteine to the phenylalanine. Here the CDR3 DNA is all that survives: 36 bases in frame from base 1. The library was built by means of the immunoSEQ multiplex PCR assay. This is the immuneACCESS table as TCRdb keeps it, with only in-frame sequences that have V and J called. A part of the clones is gone; compared with another copy, unresolved V genes explain less than half, and the rest is unexplained. The sample table records about 140,000 clones; less than 90% of these occur just once. The ten most abundant clones make up approximately 9.4% of the sample.

A remark on this clone: Its cognate antigen has yet to be identified. Qualities for individual bases were not recorded, and no much larger clone is one base off.

The sequencing sample was made of blood. This clonotype was obtained from a woman in her twenties or thirties in good health. The chain employs TRBV25-1 and TRBJ2-3; there is no confident call for the D gene. This receptor has the CDR3 CASSGSVVAQYF. The bases are TGTGCCAGCAGTGGTTCAGTTGTAGCCCAGTATTTT.